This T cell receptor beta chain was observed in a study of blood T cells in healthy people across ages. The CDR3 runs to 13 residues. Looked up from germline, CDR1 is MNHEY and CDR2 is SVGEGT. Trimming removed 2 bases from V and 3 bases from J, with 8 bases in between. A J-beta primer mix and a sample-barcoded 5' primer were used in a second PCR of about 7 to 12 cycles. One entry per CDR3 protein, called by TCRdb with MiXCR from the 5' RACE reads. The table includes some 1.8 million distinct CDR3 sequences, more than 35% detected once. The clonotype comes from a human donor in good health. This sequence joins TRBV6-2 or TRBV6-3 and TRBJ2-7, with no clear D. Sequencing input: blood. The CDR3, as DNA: TGTGCCAGCAGTTACCTCGCCCGCTACGAGCAGTACTTC. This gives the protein CASSYLARYEQYF.